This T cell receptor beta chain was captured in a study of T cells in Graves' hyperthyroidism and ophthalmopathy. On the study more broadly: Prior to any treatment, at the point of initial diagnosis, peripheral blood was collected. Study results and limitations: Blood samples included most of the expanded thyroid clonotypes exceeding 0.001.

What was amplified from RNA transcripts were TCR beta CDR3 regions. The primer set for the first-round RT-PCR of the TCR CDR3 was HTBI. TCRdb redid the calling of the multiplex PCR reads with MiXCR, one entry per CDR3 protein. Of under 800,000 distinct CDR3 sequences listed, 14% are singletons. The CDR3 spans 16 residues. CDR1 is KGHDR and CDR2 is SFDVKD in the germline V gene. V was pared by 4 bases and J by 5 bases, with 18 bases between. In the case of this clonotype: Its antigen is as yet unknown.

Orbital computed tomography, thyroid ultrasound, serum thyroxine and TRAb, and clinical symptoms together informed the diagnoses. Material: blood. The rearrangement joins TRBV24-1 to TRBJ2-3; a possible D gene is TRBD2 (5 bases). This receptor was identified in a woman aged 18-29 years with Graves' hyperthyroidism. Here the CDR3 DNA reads TGTGCCACCAGTGACCACGGGCCGGGGAGTGGAGATACGCAGTATTTT. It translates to CATSDHGPGSGDTQYF.